This note documents a single TCR beta chain sequence. Its antigen is still unknown. The source of the sample is a study of beta chain features in type 1 diabetes. As for the study in general: Examined across all samples were some 110,000,000 sorted cells.

Germline V CDR1 and CDR2: KGHSH, LQKENI. The CDR3 contains 14 residues. J gave up 5 bases and V 2 bases, and 5 bases lay outside the gene matches. Whole-study findings and limits: Among all four CD4+ subsets, Type 1 diabetes patients had TCRB CDR3s that were moderately but significantly shorter.

Reverse transcription of all isolated RNA meant that expressed TCRB transcripts were sequenced. Data came from immunoSEQ multiplex PCR; TCRdb stores just in-frame clones and leaves some out. Among 150,000 to 180,000 clones, 10% were seen once, and the ten largest hold 0.4% to 0.55%. The sample comprised central memory CD4+ T cells from blood. The chain joins TRBV18 to TRBJ1-1, with 7 nucleotides matching TRBD1. This TCR came from a man younger than 45 with type 1 diabetes. The CDR3 here is CASSPDRVRTEAFF. In DNA form, the CDR3 reads TGTGCCAGCTCACCAGACAGGGTCAGGACTGAAGCTTTCTTT.